Presented here are 19 T cell receptor beta chains from one specimen sequenced in a study of blood T cell repertoires in COVID-19. TCRdb keeps only in-frame clones here, not all; method: immunoSEQ multiplex PCR. The sample shows 300,000 to 400,000 clones, more than 75% of them seen only once. The material sequenced was PBMCs or T cells enriched from blood (not recorded which). The receptors stem from a woman between 18 and 29 years old who had recovered from COVID-19.

This chain connects TRBV5-1 to TRBJ1-1; possible D gene TRBD1, 5 bases. V was cut by 0 bases and J by 8 bases, with 17 bases left in between. The germline V gene encodes CDR1 SGHRS and CDR2 YFSETQ. The CDR3 spans 15 residues. The CDR3 reads CASSLEGAVAVEAFF. CDR3 in DNA: TGCGCCAGCAGCTTGGAAGGGGCGGTGGCGGTAGAAGCTTTCTTT. Drawing the rest from reference TRBV5-1 and TRBJ1-1, the complete variable domain is KAGVTQTPRYLIKTRGQQVTLSCSPISGHRSVSWYQQTPGQGLQFLFEYFSETQRNKGNFPGRFSGRQFSNSRSEMNVSTLELGDSALYLCASSLEGAVAVEAFFGQGTRLTVV.

V usage is TRBV10-3 and J usage is TRBJ1-1; TRBD1 matches 9 bases. Germline V gene data show CDR1 as ENHRY and CDR2 as SYGVKD. V lost 6 bases, J lost 4 bases, and 6 bases stayed unmatched. CDR3 size: 14 residues. CDR3 region: CAIRWDRVITEAFF. The CDR3 coding sequence is TGTGCCATCAGATGGGACAGGGTGATCACTGAAGCTTTCTTT.

The chain carries TRBV2 and TRBJ2-2; 12 nucleotides line up with TRBD2. This CDR3 is built from 16 residues. In germline, CDR1 is SNHLY, CDR2 FYNNEI. With V trimmed by 2 bases and J by 4 bases, 2 bases remained unmatched. The CDR3 sequence is CASSERTSGVTGELFF. The CDR3 DNA reads as TGTGCCAGCAGTGAAAGGACTAGCGGGGTCACCGGGGAGCTGTTTTTT.

This clone was seen only once. The rearrangement uses TRBV27 and TRBJ1-5, with 7 bases fitting TRBD1. The CDR3 has 17 amino acids. V was clipped by 3 bases and J by 2 bases; unmatched bases: 10. Germline CDR1 reads MNHEY; CDR2 reads SMNVEV (reference sequence). The CDR3 DNA sequence: TGTGCCAGCAGTTTGTCAGGAGGGGGCGCGGGCAATCAGCCCCAGCATTTT. Amino acids: CASSLSGGGAGNQPQHF.

This chain uses TRBV12-3 or TRBV12-4 with TRBJ1-2; D possibly corresponds to TRBD1 (5 bases). V lost 9 bases to trimming and J lost 5 bases, with 16 bases between them. The CDR3 covers 13 residues. In DNA, the CDR3 is TGTGCCAGTTCCGGAGGGGTTGGGTATGGCTACACCTTC. Translating gives CASSGGVGYGYTF.

This chain connects TRBV5-4 to TRBJ1-1; 8 bases are a match to TRBD1. CDR3 length: 14 amino acids. V was pared by 4 bases and J by 6 bases, with 8 bases of the junction left unmatched. CDR1 and CDR2 (germline): SGHNT, YYREEE (reference sequence). CDR3 nucleotides: TGTGCCAGCAGCACAACACAGGGGGTGGCTGAAGCTTTCTTT. Translation gives CASSTTQGVAEAFF.

The V and J genes are TRBV6-5 and TRBJ2-7, with 14 bases identical to TRBD2. With 11 bases clipped from V and 2 bases from J, the junction kept 5 bases outside the gene matches. The length of the CDR3 is 14 residues. Per the germline V gene, CDR1 is MNHEY and CDR2 is SVGAGI. The CDR3 DNA reads TGTGCCGGGAGACTAGCGGGGGGGCCCTACGAGCAGTACTTC. It codes for CAGRLAGGPYEQYF.

In this sample, this clone turned up a few times. V usage is TRBV2 and J usage is TRBJ2-7, with 8 bases that match TRBD2. There are 13 residues in the CDR3. After removal of 10 bases from V and 3 bases from J, the junction contained 8 bases not matched to a gene. Per germline, CDR1 SNHLY and CDR2 FYNNEI. Here the CDR3 DNA reads TGTGCCACTGAGCTAGCGGGCGTCTACGAGCAGTACTTC. Translated, it gives CATELAGVYEQYF.

The gene calls are TRBV28 and TRBJ2-7; 11 bases are shared with TRBD1. CDR3 length: 15 residues. V gave up 8 bases and J gave up 0 bases; unmatched junction bases: 6. Per germline, CDR1 MDHEN and CDR2 SYDVKM. CDR3 residues: CASRTGTGGSYEQYF. The CDR3 coding sequence is TGTGCCAGCCGTACCGGGACAGGGGGCTCCTACGAGCAGTACTTC.

The V call is TRBV18, the J call TRBJ1-5; 7 bases agree with TRBD1. Germline V gives CDR1 KGHSH, CDR2 LQKENI. The CDR3 has 14 residues. V was pared by 2 bases and J by 6 bases, with 4 bases of the junction left unmatched. In nucleotides, the CDR3 is TGTGCCAGCTCACCATCAGGGGGTATTCAGCCCCAGCATTTT. Protein: CASSPSGGIQPQHF. Looking up the rest from reference TRBV18 and TRBJ1-5 gives the full variable domain: NAGVMQNPRHLVRRRGQEARLRCSPMKGHSHVYWYRQLPEEGLKFMVYLQKENIIDESGMPKERFSAEFPKEGPSILRIQQVVRGDSAAYFCASSPSGGIQPQHFGDGTRLSIL.

This clone was detected ten times or more. This chain uses TRBV6-5 with TRBJ2-2, with 10 positions matching TRBD2. The CDR3 runs 13 residues. The germline CDR1 and CDR2 sequences are MNHEY and SVGAGI. The junction had 0 bases not matched to a gene; V was cut back by 5 bases and J by 6 bases. The CDR3 nucleotides read TGTGCCAGCAGTAGCGGGGGGGCCGGGGAGCTGTTTTTT. It codes for CASSSGGAGELFF.

The chain is built from TRBV10-3 and TRBJ1-1; TRBD1 is a possible D gene (6 bases). V gave up 3 bases and J gave up 5 bases, with 13 bases separating them. CDR3 length: 14 residues. Per the germline V gene, CDR1 is ENHRY and CDR2 is SYGVKD. The CDR3 spells CAISEPDRQTEAFF. DNA for the CDR3: TGTGCCATCAGTGAACCCGACAGGCAGACTGAAGCTTTCTTT.

The chain joins TRBV30 to TRBJ1-1, with a tentative D call TRBD1 (5 bases). V dropped 4 bases and J dropped 7 bases, with 13 bases sitting between them. The germline V gene encodes CDR1 GTSNPN and CDR2 SVGIG (reference sequence). The CDR3 has 12 amino acids. CDR3: CAWKGRRGEAFF. The CDR3 DNA is TGTGCCTGGAAGGGTAGGAGGGGTGAAGCTTTCTTT. The full variable domain, with the rest looked up from reference TRBV30 and TRBJ1-1, is SQTIHQWPATLVQPVGSPLSLECTVEGTSNPNLYWYRQAAGRGLQLLFYSVGIGQISSEVPQNLSASRPQDRQFILSSKKLLLSDSGFYLCAWKGRRGEAFFGQGTRLTVV.

V usage is TRBV5-1 and J usage is TRBJ1-4; 7 positions agree with TRBD1. V shed 3 bases, J shed 6 bases, and the junction held 8 bases outside the gene matches. CDR3 length: 15 residues. Germline lookup yields CDR1 SGHRS and CDR2 YFSETQ. CDR3 protein: CASSSEGARDEKLFF. In DNA, the CDR3 is TGCGCCAGCAGCTCGGAGGGGGCAAGGGATGAAAAACTGTTTTTT.

This sequence joins TRBV11-1 and TRBJ2-3, with 7 bases aligning to TRBD1. J lost 0 bases, V lost 5 bases, and 2 bases had no gene match. Germline V gives CDR1 SGHAT, CDR2 FQDESV (reference sequence). This CDR3 spans 14 amino acids. The CDR3 region is CASSGQVSTDTQYF. The CDR3 DNA is TGTGCCAGCAGCGGACAGGTTAGCACAGATACGCAGTATTTT.

The chain couples TRBV3-1 (or the pseudogene TRBV3-2) to TRBJ2-3, with 8 bases aligning to TRBD2. This CDR3 is built from 16 residues. Losses at the gene ends were 1 base for V and 2 bases for J; bases not matched to a gene: 5. Per germline, CDR1 LGHDT and CDR2 YNNKEL (reference sequence). The CDR3 loop reads CASSQVAGGVTDTQYF. The CDR3 region has the DNA TGTGCCAGCAGCCAAGTTGCGGGGGGCGTCACAGATACGCAGTATTTT.

This clone was detected once. V is TRBV7-3 and J is TRBJ1-6; 9 bases agree with TRBD1. CDR3 length: 14 residues. Per germline, CDR1 SGHTA and CDR2 FQGTGA. The V gene end was trimmed by 5 bases and the J gene end by 12 bases; junction bases not matched to a gene: 8. The CDR3 sequence is CASSPGQGLGPLHF. The DNA of the CDR3 is TGTGCCAGCAGCCCAGGACAGGGGTTGGGACCCCTCCACTTT.

The chain uses TRBV27 and TRBJ1-2, with D uncertain. Trimming left V 0 bases short and J 7 bases short, with 18 bases between. The germline gives CDR1 MNHEY, CDR2 SMNVEV (reference sequence). The CDR3 has 16 amino acids. The chain's CDR3 is CASSLSKTGEYSGYTF. DNA of the CDR3: TGTGCCAGCAGTTTATCTAAGACGGGTGAGTACTCTGGCTACACCTTC.

The rearrangement links TRBV6-1 to TRBJ1-2; 8 bases fit TRBD1. J lost 7 bases, V lost 1 base, and 8 bases had no gene match. The germline gives CDR1 MNHNS, CDR2 SASEGT. CDR3 length: 15 amino acids. The CDR3 bases are TGTGCCAGCAGTGAAGGGGACAGGTCGGGGTCTGGCTACACCTTC. This translates into CASSEGDRSGSGYTF.